The clone carrying this T cell receptor (beta chain) was counted only a few times. Other DNA sequences in the same sample also yield this CDR3. This record comes from a study of blood T cell repertoires in COVID-19. Study as a whole: PBMCs, B-cell-depleted T cells, or T cells were the source of the cDNA or gDNA that made up the material.

Trimming removed 4 bases from V and 4 bases from J; junction bases left unmatched: 2. In germline, CDR1 is SGHNT, CDR2 YYREEE (reference sequence). The CDR3 length is 12 residues. Per the original methods: Quantification of nucleated cells was approximated via reference gene primer amplification. This table comes from immunoSEQ multiplex PCR, and its TCRdb copy is limited to in-frame clones, with some not included. V and J calls and clone size are those listed in that table; D and trimming were worked out from the DNA. The sample lists roughly 250,000 clones; roughly 91% were seen once. The clonotype comes from a man between 25 and 39 years old with acute or convalescent COVID-19. Sample: peripheral blood. The chain recombines TRBV5-4 with TRBJ2-7; 7 bases map to TRBD1. The CDR3 region has the DNA TGTGCCAGCAGCCTGGACAGGTACGAGCAGTACTTC. Translation: CASSLDRYEQYF.